This TCR beta chain was profiled in a study of blood T cell repertoires in COVID-19. About the research overall: The United States, Italy and Spain provided the acute and convalescent COVID-19 samples.

The authors' processing: Reference gene primer amplification yielded estimated nucleated cell counts. Clones were read by immunoSEQ multiplex PCR, and TCRdb kept only the in-frame ones, dropping some. V and J calls plus clone size are reproduced from that table; the DNA served to infer D and trimming. The sample records about 270,000 clones, 88% being singletons. Recruits, aged about 18 to 89 years, lived in under 25 US areas. Participant-given clinical history determined each cohort assignment. Sequencing input: PBMCs or T cells enriched from blood (not recorded which). This sequence was found in a woman aged 35 to 49 with acute COVID-19.

The CDR3 nucleotides read TGCGCCAGCAGCTTGGCTCCGGGACAGGGGAACACTGAAGCTTTCTTT. Residues: CASSLAPGQGNTEAFF. The V gene is TRBV5-1, the J gene TRBJ1-1; 9 positions match TRBD1. The CDR3 consists of 16 residues. Germline assignment: CDR1 SGHRS and CDR2 YFSETQ. With 0 bases clipped from V and 1 base from J, the junction kept 4 bases outside the gene matches.